The TCR beta chain described here comes from a study of T cell responses to AZD1222 COVID-19 vaccine (dated by TCRdb to the early 2020s). With respect to the entire study: AZD1222 recipients with second doses at about 4 weeks or about 12 weeks were pooled, because spike-specific TCR depth and breadth did not differ between schedules. A total of 233 trial participants underwent TCR sequencing, of whom about 210 had received two doses of AZD1222 and around 25 had received two doses of the MenACWY control vaccine. Trial participants were enrolled into age subgroups of 18-55, 56-69 and 70-plus years, which contained about 160, 30 and 59 TCR-sequenced participants, respectively. The research as a whole found: Because no samples from the day 14 peak response were available, repertoires could be characterized only after the peak T cell response. The 56-69-year group was small, and its depth increase did not reach significance, likely because of low power. Most participants were white British and females outnumbered males, and the authors suggested that clonal diversity may have been underestimated. Nearly half of unique spike-specific TCRs reportedly recognized epitopes outside regions mutated in the B.1.351 and B.1.1.7 variants. Spike-specific TCR breadth and depth rose significantly after two AZD1222 doses compared with day 0 and with MenACWY recipients. The whole spike protein was spanned by vaccine-associated CD4 TCRs, and dominant responses were seen in regions 160-218 and 743-854. Conclusions about previously exposed vaccinees were limited because only six AZD1222 recipients were SARS-CoV-2 seropositive at baseline.

The CDR3 regions of human TCRbeta chains were analyzed by immunosequencing. In the source study's methods: Repertoire TCRs were matched against a reference library of SARS-CoV-2-specific TCRs generated with the MIRA antigen-specificity platform. Breadth was defined as the fraction of unique TCRs that were SARS-CoV-2-associated, and depth was defined as the fraction of total T cells that were SARS-CoV-2-associated. Using the MIRA data, each spike-specific TCR was mapped to the spike region that the TCR reacts to and placed in a CD4 or CD8 class. Log10-transformed breadth and depth values were compared by one-way ANOVA with Sidak's multiple comparisons tests. Not all clones reach the TCRdb copy of this immuneACCESS table, which keeps in-frame sequences only. Checked studies attribute under half of the gap to unresolved V genes and leave the rest unexplained. V, J and clone size are those of that table, while D and trimming were read from the DNA. This sample has about 130,000 clones in its table, and roughly 88% of those were observed once. The ten largest clonotypes hold 1.5% to 2% of the sample.

Taken with the paper, the label for time point translates to: baseline before first vaccination. Vaccinee samples were obtained from the UK trials COV001 and COV002, which included a single-blind randomized controlled phase 2/3 trial of AZD1222 (ChAdOx1 nCoV-19) in healthy adults. Trial participant PBMC samples were collected at day 0 and day 28 after the second dose for TCRbeta chain sequencing. Including the terminal cysteine and phenylalanine, the CDR3 comprises 14 residues. Solely the CDR3 DNA is kept, with 42 bases framed from the first base. The CDR1 and CDR2 encoded by the germline V gene (reference sequence) are LGHDT and YNNKEL. Relative to germline, V is missing 5 bases and J is missing 0 bases, with 1 base of the junction outside any gene match. This clone was observed a handful of times. Its antigen specificity is not known. Per-base qualities were not stored, and no clone one base away is much larger.

Here the sequenced sample was peripheral blood, taken on day 0 of AZD1222 vaccination. This TCR came from an adult in good health. The rearrangement joined TRBV3-1 (or the pseudogene TRBV3-2) to TRBJ1-5; 7 junctional bases match TRBD1. At the DNA level, the sequence is TGTGCCAGCAGCTACAGGGGTAGCAATCAGCCCCAGCATTTT. Translated, it reads CASSYRGSNQPQHF.